The 8 T cell receptor beta chains below were found in one sample sequenced in a study of PD-1 blockade in mismatch repair-deficient tumors. The table came from immunoSEQ multiplex PCR; TCRdb's copy has only in-frame clones and leaves some out. The data contain some 84,000 clones, 81% of them seen just once; the ten biggest clones take up roughly 2.7%. The input for sequencing was peripheral blood, taken 12 weeks after starting pembrolizumab. These receptors all stem from an adult with mismatch repair-deficient cancer.

This clone was counted at least ten times. This chain links TRBV19 with TRBJ2-2, with D perhaps matching TRBD1 (5 bases). The germline CDR1 and CDR2 sequences are LNHDA and SQIVND (reference sequence). V lost 0 bases and J lost 6, with 11 bases in between. There are 15 residues in the CDR3. CDR3 in amino acids: CASSIDLRGAGELFF. DNA for the CDR3: TGTGCCAGTAGTATAGATCTAAGGGGCGCCGGGGAGCTGTTTTTT.

The CDR3 spells CSVYWGEAFF. In nucleotides, the CDR3 is TGCAGCGTTTACTGGGGTGAAGCTTTCTTT. The chain has TRBV29-1 and TRBJ1-1; D unclear. Germline CDR1 and CDR2: SQVTM and ANQGSEA. This CDR3 comprises 10 residues. The V and J ends lost 5 bases and 7 bases respectively, with 8 bases between them. Filled out from reference TRBV29-1 and TRBJ1-1, the complete variable domain reads SAVISQKPSRDICQRGTSLTIQCQVDSQVTMMFWYRQQPGQSLTLIATANQGSEATYESGFVIDKFPISRPNLTFSTLTVSNMSPEDSSIYLCSVYWGEAFFGQGTRLTVV.

This rearrangement joins TRBV15 to TRBJ2-5, with TRBD2 matching 8 bases. After removal of 8 bases from V and 4 bases from J, the junction contained 15 bases not matched to a gene. This CDR3 spans 16 amino acids. Germline V lookup: CDR1 LNHNV, CDR2 YYDKDF (reference sequence). Written as DNA, the CDR3 is TGTGCCACCCTGCTTCCGGGAGGGCCGGATCGAGAGACCCAGTACTTC. Its translation is CATLLPGGPDRETQYF.

The rearrangement links TRBV5-6 to TRBJ2-3; unclear D gene. The CDR3 contains 16 residues. Germline lookup yields CDR1 SGHDT and CDR2 YYEEEE. Trimming shortened V by 1 base and J by 3 bases, and 15 bases separated the two germline ends. The CDR3 nucleotides are TGTGCCAGCAGCTTGTTAGCAATAAAAATGACAGATACGCAGTATTTT. Amino acids: CASSLLAIKMTDTQYF. The variable domain in full, with the rest retrieved from reference TRBV5-6 and TRBJ2-3, is DAGVTQSPTHLIKTRGQQVTLRCSPKSGHDTVSWYQQALGQGPQFIFQYYEEEERQRGNFPDRFSGHQFPNYSSELNVNALLLGDSALYLCASSLLAIKMTDTQYFGPGTRLTVL.

This CDR3 is CASSFTGITEAFF. The CDR3 DNA is TGTGCCAGCAGTTTCACAGGGATCACTGAAGCTTTCTTT. The chain employs TRBV27 and TRBJ1-1, with D perhaps TRBD1 (6 bases). Germline V gives CDR1 MNHEY, CDR2 SMNVEV (reference sequence). This CDR3 comprises 13 residues. V dropped 3 bases and J dropped 4 bases, with 9 bases sitting between them.

This sequence joins TRBV27 and TRBJ2-1; the D gene could be TRBD1 or TRBD2 (5 bases each). V lost 6 bases and J 9 bases, leaving 15 bases between the germline ends. Germline loops: CDR1 MNHEY, CDR2 SMNVEV (reference sequence). This CDR3 has 13 amino acids. CDR3 loop: CASRSRGSGEQFF. For the CDR3, the DNA is TGTGCCAGCAGGTCGAGGGGATCGGGTGAGCAGTTCTTC.

The CDR3 sequence: CASSQAGNTEAFF. In DNA, the CDR3 is TGTGCCAGCAGCCAAGCGGGGAACACTGAAGCTTTCTTT. This rearrangement joins TRBV4-2 to TRBJ1-1; D is uncertain. The CDR3 has 13 amino acids. CDR1 and CDR2 (germline): LGHNA, YNFKEQ. The V and J ends lost 1 base and 1 base respectively, with 4 bases between them.

The rearrangement uses TRBV23-1 and TRBJ1-5; the D is unclear. TRBV23-1 is annotated as an ORF whose role is uncertain. CDR3 length: 13 amino acids. Trimming took 6 bases from V and 7 from J, leaving 13 bases between them. As DNA, the CDR3 is TGCGCCAGCAGCCCCCCGGGGAAGCAGCCCCAGCATTTT. Amino acid sequence: CASSPPGKQPQHF.